Detailed here is one T cell receptor (beta chain). Its specific antigen is unknown. Base qualities are not provided; no much larger clone lies one nucleotide away. The CDR3 runs 16 residues from the cysteine to the phenylalanine. The read is trimmed to its CDR3 DNA, 48 bases read in frame from base 1. Reading the germline V gene (reference sequence) gives CDR1 LNHDA and CDR2 SQIVND. V gives up 7 bases and J gives up 7 bases, and the segment between their germline ends measures 22 bases. The data stem from a study of radiotherapy plus CTLA-4 blockade in lung cancer (dated by TCRdb to 2017 to 2018). At the level of the whole study: Among the enrolled patients, roughly 19% had an objective response, and less than 40% reached disease control. The paper as a whole reports these results and caveats: The strongest predictors of response, as reported, were early dynamic changes in blood T cell clones along with a rise in serum interferon-beta after radiation. After treatment with radiotherapy and ipilimumab, TCR clones that originated in tumors expanded in peripheral blood.

Receptor amplification or capture employed the immunoSEQ multiplex PCR assay. TCRdb took over this immuneACCESS table, retaining in-frame rearrangements with V and J assigned. Such tables are incomplete; in checked studies, under half of the missing clones stem from an unresolved V gene, and the remainder is unexplained. The sample profile shows about 80,000 clones; under 90% of them were found once. Of the sample, approximately 0.81% falls within the top ten clones. In this study, focal radiation therapy paired with CTLA-4 blockade (ipilimumab) was tested in patients who had chemo-refractory metastatic non-small-cell lung cancer.

This receptor chain uses TRBV19 and TRBJ1-4; the D gene is perhaps TRBD1, from 6 matching bases. The sequencing used peripheral blood, collected from a patient treated with radiotherapy plus ipilimumab. This clonotype was sampled from a human donor with non-small cell lung cancer who had stable disease on radiotherapy plus ipilimumab. The DNA sequence is TGTGCCAGTACCACGCGGGACACCGGATTTACTGAAAAACTGTTTTTT. Protein translation: CASTTRDTGFTEKLFF.